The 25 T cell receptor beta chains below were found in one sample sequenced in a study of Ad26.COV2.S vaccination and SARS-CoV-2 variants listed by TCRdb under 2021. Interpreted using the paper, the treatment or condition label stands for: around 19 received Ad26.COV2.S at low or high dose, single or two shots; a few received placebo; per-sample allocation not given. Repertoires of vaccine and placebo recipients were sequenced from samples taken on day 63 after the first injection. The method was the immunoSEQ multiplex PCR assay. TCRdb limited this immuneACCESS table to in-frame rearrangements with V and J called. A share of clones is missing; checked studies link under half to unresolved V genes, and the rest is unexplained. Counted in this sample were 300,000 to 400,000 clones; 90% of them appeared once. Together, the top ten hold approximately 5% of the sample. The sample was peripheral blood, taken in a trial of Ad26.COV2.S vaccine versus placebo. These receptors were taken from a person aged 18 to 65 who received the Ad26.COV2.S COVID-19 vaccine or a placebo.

CDR3 nucleotide sequence: TGTGCCAGCAGCTTCGGGCCTGGCACTGAAGCTTTCTTT. Translated, it gives CASSFGPGTEAFF. The chain combines TRBV6-5 with TRBJ1-1; no firm D call. The CDR3 sequence is 13 residues long. CDR1 is MNHEY, CDR2 SVGAGI, per germline. The V end was cut by 6 bases, the J end by 4 bases, with 12 bases between.

CDR3 nucleotides: TGTGCCAGCTCACCACCGCTAGGACAGGGAATCGGCACAGATACGCAGTATTTT. It translates to CASSPPLGQGIGTDTQYF. The genes are TRBV18 and TRBJ2-3; 8 bases map to TRBD1. The CDR3 consists of 18 residues. Germline V gene lookup returns CDR1 KGHSH and CDR2 LQKENI. With V trimmed by 0 bases and J by 1 base, 9 bases remained unmatched.

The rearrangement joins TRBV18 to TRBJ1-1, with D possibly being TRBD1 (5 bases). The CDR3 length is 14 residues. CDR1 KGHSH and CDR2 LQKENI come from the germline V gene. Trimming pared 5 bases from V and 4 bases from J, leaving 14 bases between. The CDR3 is CASSSGFYSTEAFF. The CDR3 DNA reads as TGTGCCAGCTCATCAGGGTTCTACAGCACTGAAGCTTTCTTT.

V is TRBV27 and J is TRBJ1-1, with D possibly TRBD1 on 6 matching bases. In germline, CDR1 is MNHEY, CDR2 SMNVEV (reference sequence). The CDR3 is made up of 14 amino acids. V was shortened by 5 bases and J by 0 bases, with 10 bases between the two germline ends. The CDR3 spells CASSQQGLNTEAFF. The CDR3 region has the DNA TGTGCCAGCAGTCAACAGGGATTGAACACTGAAGCTTTCTTT.

The CDR3 sequence: CASSLIPEQFF. CDR3 sequence (DNA): TGTGCCAGCAGTTTAATTCCCGAGCAGTTCTTC. This chain uses TRBV27 with TRBJ2-1, with D uncertain. This CDR3 is 11 amino acids long. From germline, CDR1 is MNHEY and CDR2 SMNVEV (reference sequence). V was clipped by 2 bases and J by 10 bases, with 6 bases between them.

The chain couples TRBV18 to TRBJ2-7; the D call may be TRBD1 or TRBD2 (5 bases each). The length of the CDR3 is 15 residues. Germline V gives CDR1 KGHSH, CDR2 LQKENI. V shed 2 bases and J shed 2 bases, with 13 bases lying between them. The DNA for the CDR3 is TGTGCCAGCTCACCATACGGACTGGGGGCCTACGAGCAGTACTTC. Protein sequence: CASSPYGLGAYEQYF.

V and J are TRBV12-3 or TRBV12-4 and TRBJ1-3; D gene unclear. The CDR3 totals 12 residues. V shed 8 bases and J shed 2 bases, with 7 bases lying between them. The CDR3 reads CASEEAGNTIYF. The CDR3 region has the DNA TGTGCCAGCGAGGAGGCTGGAAACACCATATATTTT.

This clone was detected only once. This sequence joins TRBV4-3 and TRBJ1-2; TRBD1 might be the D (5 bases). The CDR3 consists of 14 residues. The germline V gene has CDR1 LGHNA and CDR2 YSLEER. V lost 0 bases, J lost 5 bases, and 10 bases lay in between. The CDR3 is CASSQDLGAYGYTF. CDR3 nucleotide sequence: TGCGCCAGCAGCCAAGATTTAGGGGCGTATGGCTACACCTTC.

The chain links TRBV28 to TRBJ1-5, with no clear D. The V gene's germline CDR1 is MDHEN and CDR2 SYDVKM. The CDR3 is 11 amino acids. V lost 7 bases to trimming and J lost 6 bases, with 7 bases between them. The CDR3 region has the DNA TGTGCCAGCATGGGTCGTCAGCCCCAGCATTTT. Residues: CASMGRQPQHF. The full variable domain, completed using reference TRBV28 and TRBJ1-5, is DVKVTQSSRYLVKRTGEKVFLECVQDMDHENMFWYRQDPGLGLRLIYFSYDVKMKEKGDIPEGYSVSREKKERFSLILESASTNQTSMYLCASMGRQPQHFGDGTRLSIL.

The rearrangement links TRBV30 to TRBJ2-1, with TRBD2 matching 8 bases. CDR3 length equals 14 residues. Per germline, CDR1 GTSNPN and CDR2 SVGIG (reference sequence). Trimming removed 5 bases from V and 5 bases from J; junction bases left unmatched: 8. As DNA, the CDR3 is TGTGCCTGGGACGGGAGGGGAGGGAACAATGAGCAGTTCTTC. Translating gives CAWDGRGGNNEQFF. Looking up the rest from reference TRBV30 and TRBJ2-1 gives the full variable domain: SQTIHQWPATLVQPVGSPLSLECTVEGTSNPNLYWYRQAAGRGLQLLFYSVGIGQISSEVPQNLSASRPQDRQFILSSKKLLLSDSGFYLCAWDGRGGNNEQFFGPGTRLTVL.

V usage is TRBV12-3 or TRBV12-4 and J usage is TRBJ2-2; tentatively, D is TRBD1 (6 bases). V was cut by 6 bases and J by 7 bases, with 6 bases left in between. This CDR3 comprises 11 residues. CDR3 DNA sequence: TGTGCCAGCAGACAGGGCGGGGAGCTGTTTTTT. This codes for CASRQGGELFF.

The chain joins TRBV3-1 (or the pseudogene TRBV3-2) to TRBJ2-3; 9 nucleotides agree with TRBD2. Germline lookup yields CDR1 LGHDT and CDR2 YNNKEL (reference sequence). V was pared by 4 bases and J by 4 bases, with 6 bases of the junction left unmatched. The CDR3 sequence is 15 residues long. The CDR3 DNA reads TGTGCCAGCAGCCGCAGACTAGCGGTAGCAGATACGCAGTATTTT. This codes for CASSRRLAVADTQYF.

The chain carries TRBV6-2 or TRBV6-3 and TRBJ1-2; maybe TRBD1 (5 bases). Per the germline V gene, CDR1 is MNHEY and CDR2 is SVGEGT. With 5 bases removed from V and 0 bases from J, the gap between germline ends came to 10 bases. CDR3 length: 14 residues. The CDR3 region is CASSQAGTNYGYTF. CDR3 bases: TGTGCCAGCAGTCAGGCAGGGACTAACTATGGCTACACCTTC.

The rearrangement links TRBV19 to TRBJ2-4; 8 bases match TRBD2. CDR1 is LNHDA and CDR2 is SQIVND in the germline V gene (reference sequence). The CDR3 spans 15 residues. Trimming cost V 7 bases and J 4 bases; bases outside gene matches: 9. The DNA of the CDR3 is TGTGCCAGTAATCCAATTCGGGGGGGAAAAAACATTCAGTACTTC. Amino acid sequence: CASNPIRGGKNIQYF.

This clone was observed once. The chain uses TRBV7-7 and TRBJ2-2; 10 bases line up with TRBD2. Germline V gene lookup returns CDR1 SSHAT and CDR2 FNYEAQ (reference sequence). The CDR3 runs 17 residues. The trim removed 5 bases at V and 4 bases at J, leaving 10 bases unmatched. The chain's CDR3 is CASSPSAGGPGTGELFF. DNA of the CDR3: TGTGCCAGCAGCCCCTCAGCGGGAGGGCCTGGCACCGGGGAGCTGTTTTTT. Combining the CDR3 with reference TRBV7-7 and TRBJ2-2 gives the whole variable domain GAGVSQSPRYKVTKRGQDVTLRCDPISSHATLYWYQQALGQGPEFLTYFNYEAQPDKSGLPSDRFSAERPEGSISTLTIQRTEQRDSAMYRCASSPSAGGPGTGELFFGEGSRLTVL.

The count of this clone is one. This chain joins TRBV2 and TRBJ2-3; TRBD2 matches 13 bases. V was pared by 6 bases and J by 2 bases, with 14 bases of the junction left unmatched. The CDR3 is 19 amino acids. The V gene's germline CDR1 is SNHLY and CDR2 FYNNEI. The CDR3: CASRGDLRTSGRDTDTQYF. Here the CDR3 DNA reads TGTGCCAGCAGGGGGGACCTCAGGACTAGCGGGAGAGACACAGATACGCAGTATTTT.

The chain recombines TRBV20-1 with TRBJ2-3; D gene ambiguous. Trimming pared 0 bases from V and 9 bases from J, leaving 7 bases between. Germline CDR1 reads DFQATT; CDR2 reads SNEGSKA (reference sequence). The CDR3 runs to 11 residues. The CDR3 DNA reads TGCAGTGCTAGAGACTTACCAACGCAGTATTTT. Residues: CSARDLPTQYF.

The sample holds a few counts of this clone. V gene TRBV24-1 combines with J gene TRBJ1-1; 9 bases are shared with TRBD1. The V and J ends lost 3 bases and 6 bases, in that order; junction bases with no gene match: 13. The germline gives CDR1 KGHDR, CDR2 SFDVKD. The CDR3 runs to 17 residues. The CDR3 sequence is CATSDVGQGVGDPEAFF. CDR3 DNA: TGTGCCACCAGTGATGTGGGACAGGGTGTTGGAGATCCTGAAGCTTTCTTT.

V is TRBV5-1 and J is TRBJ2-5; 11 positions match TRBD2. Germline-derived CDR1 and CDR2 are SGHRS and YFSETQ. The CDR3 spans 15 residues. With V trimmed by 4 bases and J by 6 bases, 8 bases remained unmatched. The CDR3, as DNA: TGCGCCAGCAGCCTAACTAGCGGGAGTGAGAAGACCCAGTACTTC. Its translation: CASSLTSGSEKTQYF.

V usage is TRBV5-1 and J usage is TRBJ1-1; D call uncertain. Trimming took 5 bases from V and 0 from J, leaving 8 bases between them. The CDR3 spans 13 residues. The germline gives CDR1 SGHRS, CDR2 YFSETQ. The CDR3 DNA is TGCGCCAGCAGTCCATGGGTGAACACTGAAGCTTTCTTT. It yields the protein CASSPWVNTEAFF. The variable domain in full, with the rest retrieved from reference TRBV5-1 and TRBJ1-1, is KAGVTQTPRYLIKTRGQQVTLSCSPISGHRSVSWYQQTPGQGLQFLFEYFSETQRNKGNFPGRFSGRQFSNSRSEMNVSTLELGDSALYLCASSPWVNTEAFFGQGTRLTVV.

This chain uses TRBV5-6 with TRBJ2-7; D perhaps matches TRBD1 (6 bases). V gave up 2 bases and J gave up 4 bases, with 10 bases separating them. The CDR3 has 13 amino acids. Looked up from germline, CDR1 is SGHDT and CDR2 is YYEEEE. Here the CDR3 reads CASSFGTGYEQYF. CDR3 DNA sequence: TGTGCCAGCAGCTTCGGTACAGGGTACGAGCAGTACTTC.

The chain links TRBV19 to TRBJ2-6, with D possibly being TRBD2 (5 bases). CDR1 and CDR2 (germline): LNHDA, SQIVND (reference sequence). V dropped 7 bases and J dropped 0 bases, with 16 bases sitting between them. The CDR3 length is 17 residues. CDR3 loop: CASTIGLGGSGANVLTF. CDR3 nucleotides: TGTGCCAGTACCATTGGACTTGGTGGCTCTGGGGCCAACGTCCTGACTTTC.

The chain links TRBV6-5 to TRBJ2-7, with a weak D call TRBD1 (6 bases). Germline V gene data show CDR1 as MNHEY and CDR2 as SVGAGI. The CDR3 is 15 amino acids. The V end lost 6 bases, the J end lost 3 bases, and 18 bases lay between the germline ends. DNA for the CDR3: TGTGCCAGCAGAAGGGGGTTAGCCCTGGGCTACGAGCAGTACTTC. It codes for CASRRGLALGYEQYF.

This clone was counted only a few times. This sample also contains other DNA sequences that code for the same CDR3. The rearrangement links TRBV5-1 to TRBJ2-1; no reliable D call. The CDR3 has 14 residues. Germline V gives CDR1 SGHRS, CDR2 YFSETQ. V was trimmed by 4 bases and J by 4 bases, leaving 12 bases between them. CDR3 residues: CASSLSGGYNEQFF. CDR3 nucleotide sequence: TGCGCCAGCAGCCTGTCGGGTGGGTACAATGAGCAGTTCTTC.

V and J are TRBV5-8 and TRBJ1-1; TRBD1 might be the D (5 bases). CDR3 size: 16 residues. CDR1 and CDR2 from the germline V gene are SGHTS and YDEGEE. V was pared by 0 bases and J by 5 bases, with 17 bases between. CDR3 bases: TGTGCCAGCAGCTTGGGGACGGGACTTACGAAGACTGAAGCTTTCTTT. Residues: CASSLGTGLTKTEAFF.